Listed below are T cell receptor beta chains from one sample, sequenced in a study of radiation and T cells in renal cell carcinoma. Sequenced by immunoSEQ multiplex PCR; TCRdb stores in-frame clones only, minus some. This table holds 150,000 or so clones, around 89% found once. Specimen: blood, collected from a patient whose treatment included radiotherapy and nephrectomy. The receptors shown here come from a woman in her sixties or seventies with renal cell carcinoma. The CDR3 runs from the conserved cysteine through the conserved F or W. A D gene is named only where the DNA matches it firmly. Rows may omit the clone size; those that give it use once, few, many or a size class.

size: NA
J: TRBJ1-1
V: TRBV7-9
D: NA
DNA: TGTGCCAGCAGCCCGAACGCGAGGGAAGAAGCTTTCTTT
CDR3: CASSPNAREEAFF

size: NA
J: TRBJ2-5
V: TRBV29-1
D: NA
DNA: TGCAGCGTCAAAAAAGAGACCCAGTACTTC
CDR3: CSVKKETQYF

size: NA
J: TRBJ2-3
V: TRBV2
D: TRBD2
DNA: TGTGCCAGCACTGTGACTAGCGGGGGAACAGATACGCAGTATTTT
CDR3: CASTVTSGGTDTQYF

size: NA
J: TRBJ1-2
V: TRBV27
D: TRBD1
DNA: TGTGCCAGCGGGGGGACAGGGGGCGCTGCTAACTATGGCTACACCTTC
CDR3: CASGGTGGAANYGYTF

size: NA
J: TRBJ1-1
V: TRBV27
D: TRBD1
DNA: TGTGCCAGCAAGACAGTCTACAGGGGACCCGGGACTTTCTTT
CDR3: CASKTVYRGPGTFF

size: once
J: TRBJ2-5
V: TRBV30
D: TRBD2
DNA: TGTGCCTGGAGCGGACCGGGACTAGCGGGGAGAGAGACCCAGTACTTC
CDR3: CAWSGPGLAGRETQYF

size: NA
J: TRBJ2-3
V: TRBV9
D: NA
DNA: TGTGCCAGCAGCGTAGGATTACTACGCTCCGAAGATACGCAGTATTTT
CDR3: CASSVGLLRSEDTQYF

size: NA
J: TRBJ1-1
V: TRBV19
D: TRBD1
DNA: TGTGCCAGTAGTATAGAGGGCAGGGGGGACACTGAAGCTTTCTTT
CDR3: CASSIEGRGDTEAFF

size: NA
J: TRBJ1-2
V: TRBV6-5
D: NA
DNA: TGTGCCAGACCCACGAGGTACACCTTC
CDR3: CARPTRYTF

size: few
J: TRBJ1-1
V: TRBV2
D: NA
DNA: TGTGCCAGCAGCGAACGGACGAACACTGAAGCTTTCTTT
CDR3: CASSERTNTEAFF

size: NA
J: TRBJ2-1
V: TRBV5-4
D: NA
DNA: TGTGCCAGCAGCCCGGCGGGTGGGCAGGTTTACAATGAGCAGTTCTTC
CDR3: CASSPAGGQVYNEQFF

size: NA
J: TRBJ2-5
V: TRBV27
D: TRBD1
DNA: TGTGCCAGCAGTTCGGGACAGAGGAAGGACTTC
CDR3: CASSSGQRKDF

size: NA
J: TRBJ2-1
V: TRBV11-2
D: NA
DNA: TGTGCCAGCAGCATGGGCTACAATGAGCAGTTCTTC
CDR3: CASSMGYNEQFF

size: once
J: TRBJ2-1
V: TRBV5-1
D: TRBD2
DNA: TGCGCCAGCAGCCAACTAGCGGGGCAGGAAAATGAGCAGTTCTTC
CDR3: CASSQLAGQENEQFF

size: NA
J: TRBJ2-1
V: TRBV9
D: TRBD2
DNA: TGTGCCAGCAGCCCCCGACTAGCGGGGATCCTCTACAATGAGCAGTTCTTC
CDR3: CASSPRLAGILYNEQFF

size: NA
J: TRBJ2-5
V: TRBV11-3
D: TRBD2
DNA: TGTGCCAGCAGTTACCCGGGACTAGGGTCGGAGACCCAGTACTTC
CDR3: CASSYPGLGSETQYF

size: NA
J: TRBJ2-5
V: TRBV18
D: TRBD1
DNA: TGTGCCAGCTCACCGTCGGGACAGCGTGAAGAGACCCAGTACTTC
CDR3: CASSPSGQREETQYF

size: NA
J: TRBJ2-7
V: TRBV7-2
D: NA
DNA: TGTGCCAGCACTGTTCCCGGAGGTAGATACGAGCAGTACTTC
CDR3: CASTVPGGRYEQYF

size: once
J: TRBJ2-2
V: TRBV7-2
D: NA
DNA: TGTGCCAGCAGCTTAGGAGGTTTCACCGGGGAGCTGTTTTTT
CDR3: CASSLGGFTGELFF

size: NA
J: TRBJ2-7
V: TRBV5-1
D: NA
DNA: TGCGCCAGCAGACCGGACAGCTACGAGCAGTACTTC
CDR3: CASRPDSYEQYF

size: few
J: TRBJ2-1
V: TRBV11-3
D: TRBD1
DNA: TGTGCCAGCAGCTCTTCCAGGGGGCTTGGCGTTGGGGATGAGCAGTTCTTC
CDR3: CASSSSRGLGVGDEQFF

size: NA
J: TRBJ2-5
V: TRBV5-4
D: TRBD2
DNA: TGTGCCAGCAGCTCGTCTAGCGGGGGACAAGAGACCCAGTACTTC
CDR3: CASSSSSGGQETQYF

size: NA
J: TRBJ1-1
V: TRBV19
D: NA
DNA: TGTGCCAGTACCTCCAACACTGAAGCTTTCTTT
CDR3: CASTSNTEAFF

size: NA
J: TRBJ2-7
V: TRBV7-9
D: NA
DNA: TGTGCCAGCAGCTTTAAGGGCGGCGCAGCAAAGACTTCCTACGAGCAGTACTTC
CDR3: CASSFKGGAAKTSYEQYF

size: few
J: TRBJ1-2
V: TRBV28
D: NA
DNA: TGTGCCAGCAGTTTCGAGACTCTCCGTCATGGCTACACCTTC
CDR3: CASSFETLRHGYTF

size: NA
J: TRBJ2-2
V: TRBV7-2
D: NA
DNA: TGTGCCAGCAGCTCCCCCTCTCGACGGGCGAACACCGGGGAGCTGTTTTTT
CDR3: CASSSPSRRANTGELFF

size: NA
J: TRBJ1-1
V: TRBV9
D: TRBD1
DNA: TGTGCCAGCAGCCCGGAGGACAGGTGGGCTGAAGCTTTCTTT
CDR3: CASSPEDRWAEAFF

size: few
J: TRBJ1-5
V: TRBV18
D: TRBD1
DNA: TGTGCCAGCTCGCGTGACAGGGCTGACAATCAGCCCCAGCATTTT
CDR3: CASSRDRADNQPQHF

size: NA
J: TRBJ1-2
V: TRBV27
D: TRBD1
DNA: TGTGCCAGCAGTCCCGGACAGGCGAATTACTATGGCTACACCTTC
CDR3: CASSPGQANYYGYTF

size: NA
J: TRBJ1-5
V: TRBV6-1
D: NA
DNA: TGTGCCAGCATTAGCCAGAATAGCAATCAGCCCCAGCATTTT
CDR3: CASISQNSNQPQHF

size: NA
J: TRBJ2-5
V: TRBV7-3
D: NA
DNA: TGTGCCAGCAGCTCCGGGGTCCGGGAGACCCAGTACTTC
CDR3: CASSSGVRETQYF

size: NA
J: TRBJ2-2
V: TRBV28
D: NA
DNA: TGTGCCAGCAGTCCTCCCTCCCTTTCGAACACCGGGGAGCTGTTTTTT
CDR3: CASSPPSLSNTGELFF

size: NA
J: TRBJ2-7
V: TRBV7-2
D: NA
DNA: TGTGCCAGCAGCTTAAGGGCCAGGGTGGACTACGAGCAGTACTTC
CDR3: CASSLRARVDYEQYF

size: NA
J: TRBJ2-2
V: TRBV19
D: NA
DNA: TGTGCCAGCAACAGGGTAGCGAACACCGGGGAGCTGTTTTTT
CDR3: CASNRVANTGELFF

size: NA
J: TRBJ2-7
V: TRBV15
D: NA
DNA: TGTGCCACCAGCAGAGGAGGGGCGGGCTCCTACGAGCAGTACTTC
CDR3: CATSRGGAGSYEQYF

size: NA
J: TRBJ2-7
V: TRBV5-1
D: TRBD2
DNA: TGCGCCAGCAGCTTGTATCCAGCGGGGGGCTCCTACGAGCAGTACTTC
CDR3: CASSLYPAGGSYEQYF

size: NA
J: TRBJ1-5
V: TRBV7-9
D: TRBD1
DNA: TGTGCCAGCAGCTATTTCGCCGGGACAGAAAAATATCAGCCCCAGCATTTT
CDR3: CASSYFAGTEKYQPQHF

size: NA
J: TRBJ2-4
V: TRBV7-8
D: TRBD2
DNA: TGTGCCAGCAGCTGGCGGGGACTAGCGGGGGAAAGAGCCAAAAACATTCAGTACTTC
CDR3: CASSWRGLAGERAKNIQYF

size: few
J: TRBJ1-1
V: TRBV7-2
D: NA
DNA: TGTGCCAGCAGCATCCTTCGTGGGGCTTTCTTT
CDR3: CASSILRGAFF

size: NA
J: TRBJ1-6
V: TRBV5-1
D: NA
DNA: TGCGCCAGCAGCTTGGAACCCAAGGGTAGTAATTCACCCCTCCACTTT
CDR3: CASSLEPKGSNSPLHF

size: NA
J: TRBJ2-7
V: TRBV9
D: NA
DNA: TGTGCCAGCAGCCCGCGGGTTAGCTCCTACGAGCAGTACTTC
CDR3: CASSPRVSSYEQYF

size: NA
J: TRBJ1-5
V: TRBV7-2
D: TRBD1
DNA: TGTGCCAGCAGCTACGAGGGGGCAGTTAGCAATCAGCCCCAGCATTTT
CDR3: CASSYEGAVSNQPQHF

size: NA
J: TRBJ1-4
V: TRBV6-5
D: NA
DNA: TGTGCCAGCAGTTACTCGCAGGGTCCTAATGAAAAACTGTTTTTT
CDR3: CASSYSQGPNEKLFF

size: NA
J: TRBJ2-3
V: TRBV6-4
D: TRBD1
DNA: TGTGCCAGCAGTGAAGGGGACAGGGCCACAGATACGCAGTATTTT
CDR3: CASSEGDRATDTQYF